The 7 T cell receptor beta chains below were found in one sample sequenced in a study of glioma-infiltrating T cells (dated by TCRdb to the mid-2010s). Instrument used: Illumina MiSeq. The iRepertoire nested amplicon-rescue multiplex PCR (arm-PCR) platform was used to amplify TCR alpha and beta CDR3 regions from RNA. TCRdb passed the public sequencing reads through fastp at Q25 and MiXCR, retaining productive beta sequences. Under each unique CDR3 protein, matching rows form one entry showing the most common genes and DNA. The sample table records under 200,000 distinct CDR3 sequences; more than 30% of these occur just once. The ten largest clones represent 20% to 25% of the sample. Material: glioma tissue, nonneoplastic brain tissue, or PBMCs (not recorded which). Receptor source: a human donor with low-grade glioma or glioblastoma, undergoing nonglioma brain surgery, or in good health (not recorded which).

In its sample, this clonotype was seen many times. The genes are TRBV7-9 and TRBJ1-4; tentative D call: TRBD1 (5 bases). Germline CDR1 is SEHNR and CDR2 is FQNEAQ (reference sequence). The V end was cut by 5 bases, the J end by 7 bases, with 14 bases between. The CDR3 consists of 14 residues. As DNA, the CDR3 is TGTGCCAGCAGCCGGGACGGGGCGAGTGAAAAACTGTTTTTT. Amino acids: CASSRDGASEKLFF.

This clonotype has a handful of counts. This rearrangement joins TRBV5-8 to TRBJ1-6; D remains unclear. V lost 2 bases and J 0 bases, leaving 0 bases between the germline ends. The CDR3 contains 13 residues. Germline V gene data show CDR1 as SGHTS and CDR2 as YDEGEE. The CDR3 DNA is TGTGCCAGCAGCTTCTCCTATAATTCACCCCTCCACTTT. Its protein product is CASSFSYNSPLHF. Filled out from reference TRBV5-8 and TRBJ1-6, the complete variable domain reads EAGVTQSPTHLIKTRGQQATLRCSPISGHTSVYWYQQALGLGLQFLLWYDEGEERNRGNFPPRFSGRQFPNYSSELNVNALELEDSALYLCASSFSYNSPLHFGNGTRLTVT.

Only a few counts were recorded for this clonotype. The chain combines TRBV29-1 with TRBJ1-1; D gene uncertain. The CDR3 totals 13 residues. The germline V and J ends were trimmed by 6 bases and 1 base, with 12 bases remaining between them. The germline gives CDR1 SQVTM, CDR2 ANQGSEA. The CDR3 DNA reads TGCAGCGTACAACGGGCCCCGAACACTGAAGCTTTCTTT. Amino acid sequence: CSVQRAPNTEAFF.

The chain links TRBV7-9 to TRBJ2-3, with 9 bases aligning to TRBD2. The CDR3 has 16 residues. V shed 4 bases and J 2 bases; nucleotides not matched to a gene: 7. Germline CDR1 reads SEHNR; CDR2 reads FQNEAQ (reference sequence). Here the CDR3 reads CASSSRIAGDTDTQYF. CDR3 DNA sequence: TGTGCCAGCAGCTCAAGGATAGCGGGAGACACAGATACGCAGTATTTT.

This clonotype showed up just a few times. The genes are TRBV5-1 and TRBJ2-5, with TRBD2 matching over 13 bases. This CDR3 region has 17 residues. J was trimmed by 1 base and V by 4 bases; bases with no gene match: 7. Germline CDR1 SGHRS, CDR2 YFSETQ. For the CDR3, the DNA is TGCGCCAGCAGCCCGACTAGCGGGAGGCCGCCCCAAGAGACCCAGTACTTC. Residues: CASSPTSGRPPQETQYF.

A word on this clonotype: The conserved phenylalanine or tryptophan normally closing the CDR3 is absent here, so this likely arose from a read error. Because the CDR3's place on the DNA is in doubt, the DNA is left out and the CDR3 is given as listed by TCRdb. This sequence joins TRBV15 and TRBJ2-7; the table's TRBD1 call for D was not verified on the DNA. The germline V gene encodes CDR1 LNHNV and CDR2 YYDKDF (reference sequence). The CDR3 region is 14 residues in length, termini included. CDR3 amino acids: CATSIGQGAGEQSL.

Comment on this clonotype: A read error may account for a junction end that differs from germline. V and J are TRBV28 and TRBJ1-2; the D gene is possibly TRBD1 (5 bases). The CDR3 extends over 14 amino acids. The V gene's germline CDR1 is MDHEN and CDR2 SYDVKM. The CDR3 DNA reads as TGTGCCAGCAGTTTATGGGGGGGTCGGAATGGTTACACCTTC. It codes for CASSLWGGRNGYTF.